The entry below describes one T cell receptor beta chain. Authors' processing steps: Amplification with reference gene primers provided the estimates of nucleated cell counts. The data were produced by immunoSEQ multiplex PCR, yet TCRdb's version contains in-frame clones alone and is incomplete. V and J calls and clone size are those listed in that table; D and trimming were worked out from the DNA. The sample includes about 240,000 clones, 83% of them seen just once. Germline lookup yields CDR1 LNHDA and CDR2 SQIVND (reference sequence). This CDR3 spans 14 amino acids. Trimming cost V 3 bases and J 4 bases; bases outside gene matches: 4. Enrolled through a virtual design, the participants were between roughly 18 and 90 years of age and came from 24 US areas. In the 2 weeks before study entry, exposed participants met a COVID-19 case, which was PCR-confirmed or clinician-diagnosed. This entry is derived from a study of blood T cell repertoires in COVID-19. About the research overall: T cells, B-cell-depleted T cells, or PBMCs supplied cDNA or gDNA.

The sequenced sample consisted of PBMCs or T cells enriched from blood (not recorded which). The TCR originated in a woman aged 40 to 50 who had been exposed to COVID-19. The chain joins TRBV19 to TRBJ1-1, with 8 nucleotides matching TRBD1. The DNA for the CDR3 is TGTGCCAGTAGTATGGGCAGGGGGCGCACTGAAGCTTTCTTT. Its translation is CASSMGRGRTEAFF.